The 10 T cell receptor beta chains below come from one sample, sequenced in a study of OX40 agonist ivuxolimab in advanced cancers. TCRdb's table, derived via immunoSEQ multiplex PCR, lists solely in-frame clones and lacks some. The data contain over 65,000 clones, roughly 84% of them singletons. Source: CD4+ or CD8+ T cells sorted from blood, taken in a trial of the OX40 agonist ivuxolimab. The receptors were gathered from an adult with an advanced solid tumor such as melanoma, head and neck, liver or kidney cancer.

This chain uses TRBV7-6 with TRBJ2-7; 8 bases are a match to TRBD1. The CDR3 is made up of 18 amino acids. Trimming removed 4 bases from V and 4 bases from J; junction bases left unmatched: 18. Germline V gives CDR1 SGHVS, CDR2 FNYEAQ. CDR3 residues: CASSSPPGTGERDYEQYF. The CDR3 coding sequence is TGTGCCAGCAGCTCCCCCCCCGGGACAGGAGAGAGGGATTACGAGCAGTACTTC.

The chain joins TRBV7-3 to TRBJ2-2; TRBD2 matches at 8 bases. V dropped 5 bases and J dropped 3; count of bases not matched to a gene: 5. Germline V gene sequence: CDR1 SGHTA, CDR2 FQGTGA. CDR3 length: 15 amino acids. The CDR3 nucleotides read TGTGCCAGCAGCCCGACTAGCGCGGACACCGGGGAGCTGTTTTTT. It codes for CASSPTSADTGELFF.

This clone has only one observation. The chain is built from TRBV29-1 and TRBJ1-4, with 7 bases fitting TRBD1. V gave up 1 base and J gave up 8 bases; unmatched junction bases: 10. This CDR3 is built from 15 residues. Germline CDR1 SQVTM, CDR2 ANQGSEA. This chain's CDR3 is CSVEARGRGGEKLFF. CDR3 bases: TGCAGCGTTGAAGCAAGGGGCAGGGGGGGAGAAAAACTGTTTTTT.

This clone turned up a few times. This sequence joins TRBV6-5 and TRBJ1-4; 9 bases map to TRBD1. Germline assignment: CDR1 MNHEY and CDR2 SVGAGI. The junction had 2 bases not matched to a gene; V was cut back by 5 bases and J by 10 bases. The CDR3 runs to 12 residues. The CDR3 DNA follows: TGTGCCAGCAGTACGGGACAGGGAAAACTGTTTTTT. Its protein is CASSTGQGKLFF.

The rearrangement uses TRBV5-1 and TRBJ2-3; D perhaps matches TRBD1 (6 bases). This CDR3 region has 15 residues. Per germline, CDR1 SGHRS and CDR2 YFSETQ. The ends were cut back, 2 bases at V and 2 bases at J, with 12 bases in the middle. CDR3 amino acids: CASSFQDRNTDTQYF. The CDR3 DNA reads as TGCGCCAGCAGCTTCCAGGACAGAAACACAGATACGCAGTATTTT.

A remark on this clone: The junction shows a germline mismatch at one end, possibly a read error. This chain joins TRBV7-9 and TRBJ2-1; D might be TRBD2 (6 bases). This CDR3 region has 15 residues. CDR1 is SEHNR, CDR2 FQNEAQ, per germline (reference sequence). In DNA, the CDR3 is TGTGCCAGCAGGCCCTTCCGTGGACCAGCGGGCCCCGGGATCTTC. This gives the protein CASRPFRGPAGPGIF.

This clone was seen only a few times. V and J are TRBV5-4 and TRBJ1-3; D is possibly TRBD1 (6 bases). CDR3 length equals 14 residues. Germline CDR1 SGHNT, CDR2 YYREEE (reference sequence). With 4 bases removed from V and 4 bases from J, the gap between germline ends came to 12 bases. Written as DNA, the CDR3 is TGTGCCAGCAGCCCCGGACAGTCCGGAAACACCATATATTTT. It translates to CASSPGQSGNTIYF.

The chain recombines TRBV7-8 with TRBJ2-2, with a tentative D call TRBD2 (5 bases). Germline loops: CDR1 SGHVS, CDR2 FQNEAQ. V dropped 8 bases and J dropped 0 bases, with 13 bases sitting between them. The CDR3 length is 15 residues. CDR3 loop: CASRPPGTNTGELFF. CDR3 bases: TGTGCCAGCCGCCCTCCGGGGACGAACACCGGGGAGCTGTTTTTT.

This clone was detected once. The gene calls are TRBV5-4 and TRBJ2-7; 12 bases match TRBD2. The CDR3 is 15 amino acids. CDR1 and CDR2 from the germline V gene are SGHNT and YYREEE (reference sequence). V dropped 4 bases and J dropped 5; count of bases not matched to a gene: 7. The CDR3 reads CASSVTSGGLDEQYF. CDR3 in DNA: TGTGCCAGCAGCGTGACTAGCGGGGGCCTCGACGAGCAGTACTTC.

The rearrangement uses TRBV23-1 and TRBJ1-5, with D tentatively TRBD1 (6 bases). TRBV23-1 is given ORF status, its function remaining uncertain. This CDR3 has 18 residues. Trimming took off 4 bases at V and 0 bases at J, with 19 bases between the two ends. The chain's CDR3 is CASSPWTAVCYSNQPQHF. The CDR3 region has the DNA TGCGCCAGCAGTCCTTGGACAGCGGTTTGCTATAGCAATCAGCCCCAGCATTTT.